Below are 20 T cell receptor beta chains sequenced from a single sample in a study of shared clonotypes between healthy human individuals. Clones were read by immunoSEQ multiplex PCR, and TCRdb kept only the in-frame ones, dropping some. Of 230,000 or so clones in the sample, over 50% are singletons; the top ten hold 11%. The specimen was memory CD4+ T cells sorted from blood. Stated subset: CD45RA-negative fraction. Every receptor here comes from a man aged 25 to 45 in good health.

V gene TRBV10-3 combines with J gene TRBJ1-1; a possible D gene is TRBD1 (6 bases). With 6 bases removed from V and 1 base from J, the gap between germline ends came to 15 bases. The CDR3 has 15 residues. CDR1 and CDR2 from the germline V gene are ENHRY and SYGVKD. The CDR3 DNA reads as TGTGCCATCAGGACCACTACAGGGCCGAACACTGAAGCTTTCTTT. Translation: CAIRTTTGPNTEAFF.

The CDR3 DNA reads as TGTGCCTGGTCCGGTATGGGGGCTTGGAGCAATCAGCCCCAGCATTTT. Translated, it gives CAWSGMGAWSNQPQHF. The chain joins TRBV30 to TRBJ1-5, with a weak D call TRBD1 (6 bases). The CDR3 runs 16 residues. Germline V lookup: CDR1 GTSNPN, CDR2 SVGIG (reference sequence). Trimming removed 5 bases from V and 1 base from J, with 18 bases in between.

The chain joins TRBV30 to TRBJ1-5; D is possibly TRBD1 (6 bases). The V gene's germline CDR1 is GTSNPN and CDR2 SVGIG (reference sequence). Trimming stripped 8 bases from V and 2 bases from J, with 19 bases between. The CDR3 loop spans 15 amino acids. CDR3 bases: TGTGCCGGGACAATCCGAAAGCGGCGCAATCAGCCCCAGCATTTT. Translating it yields CAGTIRKRRNQPQHF.

The CDR3 here is CASGLLGNTIYF. In DNA form, the CDR3 reads TGTGCTAGTGGTTTGTTGGGAAACACCATATATTTT. This chain uses TRBV12-5 with TRBJ1-3; the D is unclear. The CDR3 consists of 12 residues. CDR1 is LGHNT, CDR2 FRNRAP, per germline. V was clipped by 2 bases and J by 4 bases, with 3 bases between them.

This clone was recorded a few times. This chain connects TRBV10-3 to TRBJ2-1; D gene uncertain. This CDR3 comprises 13 residues. Germline V lookup: CDR1 ENHRY, CDR2 SYGVKD. Trimming pared 0 bases from V and 4 bases from J, leaving 4 bases between. DNA for the CDR3: TGTGCCATCAGTGAGTCCTATTACAATGAGCAGTTCTTC. Translating it yields CAISESYYNEQFF.

This chain joins TRBV28 and TRBJ2-7, with unresolved D. The CDR3 has 13 residues. From germline, CDR1 is MDHEN and CDR2 SYDVKM. Trimming cost V 7 bases and J 4 bases, with 14 bases left between them. The CDR3 nucleotides read TGTGCCAGCAAGCGACTCTGGCGTTACGAGCAGTACTTC. Amino acids: CASKRLWRYEQYF. Supplemented by reference TRBV28 and TRBJ2-7, the full variable domain reads DVKVTQSSRYLVKRTGEKVFLECVQDMDHENMFWYRQDPGLGLRLIYFSYDVKMKEKGDIPEGYSVSREKKERFSLILESASTNQTSMYLCASKRLWRYEQYFGPGTRLTVT.

The V and J genes are TRBV5-1 and TRBJ2-7; D is unclear. The length of the CDR3 is 11 residues. In germline, CDR1 is SGHRS, CDR2 YFSETQ. Deletions cut 0 bases from V and 2 bases from J, with 0 bases between. This CDR3 reads CASSLAYEQYF. CDR3 in DNA: TGCGCCAGCAGCTTGGCCTACGAGCAGTACTTC.

The chain is built from TRBV14 and TRBJ2-7; a possible D gene is TRBD2 (5 bases). Between the trimmed V and J ends, which lost 4 bases and 6 bases, there was a span of 10 bases. CDR1 is SGHDN, CDR2 FVKESK, per germline. This CDR3 is built from 12 residues. The DNA of the CDR3 is TGTGCCAGCAGCCTTGGACGGGGCGAGCAGTACTTC. Translation: CASSLGRGEQYF.

The chain joins TRBV7-9 to TRBJ2-4, with TRBD1 identical over 8 bases. V dropped 5 bases and J dropped 7; count of bases not matched to a gene: 7. Germline V CDR1 and CDR2: SEHNR, FQNEAQ (reference sequence). There are 14 residues in the CDR3. CDR3 protein: CASSTDRGGNIQYF. The CDR3 DNA sequence: TGTGCCAGCAGCACAGACAGGGGTGGGAACATTCAGTACTTC.

This chain joins TRBV6-5 and TRBJ2-7; 9 bases fit TRBD2. V lost 0 bases, J lost 3 bases, and 3 bases stayed unmatched. The V gene's germline CDR1 is MNHEY and CDR2 SVGAGI. CDR3 size: 15 residues. CDR3 protein: CASSYSVSGSYEQYF. The CDR3 coding sequence is TGTGCCAGCAGTTACTCAGTTAGCGGGAGCTACGAGCAGTACTTC.

V gene TRBV7-6 combines with J gene TRBJ2-3, with D perhaps TRBD1 (6 bases). Germline-derived CDR1 and CDR2 are SGHVS and FNYEAQ. CDR3 length: 18 amino acids. Trimming stripped 6 bases from V and 1 base from J, with 23 bases between. The CDR3 here is CASRQHSRGEGGTDTQYF. Written as DNA, the CDR3 is TGTGCCAGCAGACAACACTCCAGGGGTGAGGGAGGCACAGATACGCAGTATTTT. Based on the CDR3 plus reference TRBV7-6 and TRBJ2-3, the full variable domain is GAGVSQSPRYKVTKRGQDVALRCDPISGHVSLYWYRQALGQGPEFLTYFNYEAQQDKSGLPNDRFSAERPEGSISTLTIQRTEQRDSAMYRCASRQHSRGEGGTDTQYFGPGTRLTVL.

The chain combines TRBV28 with TRBJ1-1, with TRBD1 as a possible D gene (6 bases). CDR3 length: 14 residues. V was cut by 4 bases and J by 5 bases, with 14 bases left in between. Germline V lookup: CDR1 MDHEN, CDR2 SYDVKM. In DNA, the CDR3 is TGTGCCAGCAGTTCCCGACAGGCCCATACTGAAGCTTTCTTT. This translates into CASSSRQAHTEAFF.

The V call is TRBV11-2, the J call TRBJ2-1; tentative D call: TRBD2 (6 bases). The CDR3 loop spans 15 amino acids. The V end lost 8 bases, the J end lost 0 bases, and 14 bases lay between the germline ends. CDR1 and CDR2 (germline): SGHAT, FQNNGV. CDR3 loop: CASGDPSVSYNEQFF. CDR3 in DNA: TGTGCCAGCGGCGATCCTAGCGTCTCCTACAATGAGCAGTTCTTC.

This clone was found a few times. The junction and the germline gene differ at one end; a read error may be behind it. This rearrangement joins TRBV6-5 to TRBJ2-7; the D is unclear. The germline gives CDR1 MNHEY, CDR2 SVGAGI. CDR3 length equals 11 residues. This chain's CDR3 is CASRYPSPSNF. The CDR3 bases are TGTGCCAGCAGATACCCCAGTCCCTCAAACTTC.

This clone was observed a few times. The gene calls are TRBV28 and TRBJ2-7; no reliable D call. In germline, CDR1 is MDHEN, CDR2 SYDVKM. The V end was cut by 6 bases, the J end by 2 bases, with 11 bases between. The CDR3 is 13 amino acids. Written as DNA, the CDR3 is TGTGCCAGCAGCCGCCAGAGGACCTACGAGCAGTACTTC. Translated, it gives CASSRQRTYEQYF. The entire variable domain, with the rest obtained from reference TRBV28 and TRBJ2-7, is as follows: DVKVTQSSRYLVKRTGEKVFLECVQDMDHENMFWYRQDPGLGLRLIYFSYDVKMKEKGDIPEGYSVSREKKERFSLILESASTNQTSMYLCASSRQRTYEQYFGPGTRLTVT.

This clone was seen many times. The rearrangement uses TRBV7-3 and TRBJ2-1; D ambiguous. This CDR3 has 16 residues. Trimming left V 5 bases short and J 1 base short, with 15 bases between. The germline gives CDR1 SGHTA, CDR2 FQGTGA. The CDR3 nucleotides read TGTGCCAGCAGCCCCCAGCAGGCCGTTTCCTACAATGAGCAGTTCTTC. As protein: CASSPQQAVSYNEQFF.

This clone has just one count. The chain links TRBV29-1 to TRBJ2-5; D is ambiguous. V was shortened by 6 bases and J by 0 bases, with 11 bases between the two germline ends. The germline CDR1 and CDR2 sequences are SQVTM and ANQGSEA. The CDR3 runs 13 residues. The CDR3 DNA reads as TGCAGCGTACCCTTCGAGTACCAAGAGACCCAGTACTTC. The encoded protein is CSVPFEYQETQYF.

A few counts support this clone. The chain carries TRBV28 and TRBJ1-2, with D perhaps TRBD1 (5 bases). The CDR3 loop spans 15 amino acids. In germline, CDR1 is MDHEN, CDR2 SYDVKM. V lost 5 bases to trimming and J lost 4 bases, with 17 bases between them. The CDR3 sequence is CASSTQDNPGYGYTF. CDR3 coding DNA: TGTGCCAGCAGTACGCAGGACAACCCGGGCTATGGCTACACCTTC.

This CDR3 reads CSFRGGINNEQFF. CDR3 bases: TGCAGCTTCAGGGGCGGAATCAACAATGAGCAGTTCTTC. V usage is TRBV29-1 and J usage is TRBJ2-1; maybe TRBD1 (6 bases). The ends were cut back, 8 bases at V and 5 bases at J, with 16 bases in the middle. The germline V gene encodes CDR1 SQVTM and CDR2 ANQGSEA. The CDR3 is made up of 13 amino acids.

The CDR3 reads CASSVGLAGGSHEQFF. CDR3 coding DNA: TGTGCCAGCAGTGTTGGACTAGCGGGAGGTAGCCATGAGCAGTTCTTC. This chain connects TRBV6-4 to TRBJ2-1; 14 nucleotides line up with TRBD2. The germline V gene has CDR1 MRHNA and CDR2 SNTAGT. V was pared by 4 bases and J by 8 bases, with 7 bases of the junction left unmatched. The CDR3 runs to 16 residues.